Below, 6 T cell receptor beta chains from the same sample are listed, as sequenced in a study of technical replicates of blood from a few donors. Libraries were prepared by immunoSEQ multiplex PCR; TCRdb keeps only in-frame clonotypes and omits some of them. The profile shows 75,000 to 100,000 clones, 85% to 95% of them singletons. Sequencing was carried out using T cells isolated from PBMCs. The source of these receptors is a human donor in good health.

The chain joins TRBV2 to TRBJ2-3; TRBD1 matches at 8 bases. V was pared by 4 bases and J by 4 bases, with 1 base of the junction left unmatched. The CDR3 has 13 residues. The germline CDR1 and CDR2 sequences are SNHLY and FYNNEI. In DNA form, the CDR3 reads TGTGCCAGCAGTGGACAGGGGCCAGATACGCAGTATTTT. Encoded protein: CASSGQGPDTQYF.

The J gene is TRBJ1-2, the V gene TRBV9; D is unclear. CDR3 length: 15 residues. The germline V and J ends were trimmed by 4 bases and 2 bases, with 15 bases remaining between them. CDR1 and CDR2 (germline): SGDLS, YYNGEE. CDR3 coding DNA: TGTGCCAGCAGCTTAACTGACGGGATAAACTATGGCTACACCTTC. Protein sequence: CASSLTDGINYGYTF.

The rearrangement joins TRBV6-5 to TRBJ2-3; the D is unclear. The germline CDR1 and CDR2 sequences are MNHEY and SVGAGI. The CDR3 sequence is 14 residues long. Trimming left V 6 bases short and J 5 bases short, with 15 bases between. The CDR3 is CASSRATGKDTQYF. The DNA of the CDR3 is TGTGCCAGCAGCCGAGCTACGGGTAAAGATACGCAGTATTTT.

The rearrangement uses TRBV6-1 and TRBJ1-4; weak D call: TRBD1 (6 bases). CDR1 and CDR2 from the germline V gene are MNHNS and SASEGT. There are 15 residues in the CDR3. V lost 4 bases and J lost 3, with 12 bases in between. The CDR3 sequence: CASSANRVANEKLFF. DNA of the CDR3: TGTGCCAGCAGTGCTAACAGGGTGGCTAATGAAAAACTGTTTTTT.

This chain uses TRBV25-1 with TRBJ2-7; 7 nucleotides line up with TRBD1. Germline CDR1 and CDR2: MGHDK and SYGVNS. The V and J ends lost 6 bases and 7 bases, in that order; junction bases with no gene match: 6. CDR3 length equals 12 residues. CDR3 bases: TGTGCCAGCAGGACAGGGCGTAGGGAGCAGTACTTC. Amino acids: CASRTGRREQYF.

The chain is built from TRBV28 and TRBJ2-3; 9 nucleotides agree with TRBD2. Germline V gives CDR1 MDHEN, CDR2 SYDVKM. With V trimmed by 4 bases and J by 4 bases, 15 bases remained unmatched. This CDR3 region has 18 residues. Written as DNA, the CDR3 is TGTGCCAGCAGTTCTATAGCGGGGGTACGGTGGTTCGCAGATACGCAGTATTTT. Translated, it gives CASSSIAGVRWFADTQYF.